This record looks at one TCR beta chain sequence and its context. The sample is drawn from a study of CD8 T cells in Susac syndrome. The CDR3 loop spans 13 amino acids. Germline values: CDR1 SQVTM, CDR2 ANQGSEA. Trimming removed 4 bases at V and 4 bases at J, with 10 bases between. The authors reverse transcribed roughly 0.45 to 1 ug RNA with random hexamers. TCRdb called the immunoSEQ multiplex PCR reads again in MiXCR, with one record for every CDR3 protein. Altogether around 99,000 distinct CDR3 sequences are present, around 95% being singletons, with the ten largest covering approximately 0.093%. The chain joins TRBV29-1 to TRBJ1-4, with TRBD1 as a possible D gene (5 bases). Sequencing was performed on CD4+ T cells from PBMCs. This receptor was obtained from a human donor in good health. The DNA for the CDR3 is TGCAGCGTTGGCGGCAGGGTTAATGAAAAACTGTTTTTT. The encoded protein is CSVGGRVNEKLFF.